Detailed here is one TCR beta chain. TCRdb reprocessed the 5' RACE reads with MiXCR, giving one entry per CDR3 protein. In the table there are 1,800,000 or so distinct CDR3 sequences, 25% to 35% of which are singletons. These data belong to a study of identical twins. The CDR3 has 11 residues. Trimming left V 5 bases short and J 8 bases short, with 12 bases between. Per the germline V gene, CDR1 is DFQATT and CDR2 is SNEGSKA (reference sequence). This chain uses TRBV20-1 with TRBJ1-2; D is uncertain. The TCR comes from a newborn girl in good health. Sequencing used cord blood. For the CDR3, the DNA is TGCAGTGCTCCCCAGGTACAGGGCTACACCTTC. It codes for CSAPQVQGYTF.